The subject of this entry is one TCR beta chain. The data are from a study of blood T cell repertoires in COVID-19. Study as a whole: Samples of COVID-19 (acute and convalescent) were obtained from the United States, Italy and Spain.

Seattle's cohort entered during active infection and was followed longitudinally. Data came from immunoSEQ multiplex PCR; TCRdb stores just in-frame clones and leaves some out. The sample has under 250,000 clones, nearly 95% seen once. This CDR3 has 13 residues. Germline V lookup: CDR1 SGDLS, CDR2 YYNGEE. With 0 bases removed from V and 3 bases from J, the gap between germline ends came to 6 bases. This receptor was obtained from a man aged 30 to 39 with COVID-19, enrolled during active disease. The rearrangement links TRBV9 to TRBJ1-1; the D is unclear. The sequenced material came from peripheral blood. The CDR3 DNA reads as TGTGCCAGCAGCGTAGTCGTCGACACTGAAGCTTTCTTT. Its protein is CASSVVVDTEAFF. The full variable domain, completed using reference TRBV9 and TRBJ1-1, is DSGVTQTPKHLITATGQRVTLRCSPRSGDLSVYWYQQSLDQGLQFLIQYYNGEERAKGNILERFSAQQFPDLHSELNLSSLELGDSALYFCASSVVVDTEAFFGQGTRLTVV.